This T cell receptor (beta chain) was identified during a study of OX40 agonist ivuxolimab in advanced cancers. Measured with immunoSEQ multiplex PCR; TCRdb has only the in-frame clones, and not every one. Of some 83,000 clones detected, approximately 86% appear once; the ten largest clones hold 0.7% to 0.9%. This CDR3 has 13 residues. Germline V lookup: CDR1 MNHEY, CDR2 SMNVEV (reference sequence). V was clipped by 5 bases and J by 10 bases, with 15 bases between them. The chain is built from TRBV27 and TRBJ2-1; D might be TRBD2 (5 bases). The TCR comes from an adult with an advanced solid tumor such as melanoma, head and neck, liver or kidney cancer. The sample here was CD4+ or CD8+ T cells sorted from blood, taken in a trial of the OX40 agonist ivuxolimab. For the CDR3, the DNA is TGTGCCAGCAGTAGACGAGGGAAAGACGAGCAGTTCTTC. Encoded protein: CASSRRGKDEQFF.